These 3 T cell receptor beta chains were sequenced from one sample in a study of blood T cell repertoires in COVID-19. Measured with immunoSEQ multiplex PCR; TCRdb has only the in-frame clones, and not every one. Here the sample spans 95,000 to 150,000 clones, 85% to 90% being singletons. Specimen: peripheral blood. Receptors were obtained from a woman of 80 years or more with COVID-19, enrolled during active disease.

As to this clone: Relative to the germline gene, one junction end is altered; a read error may explain this. This chain joins TRBV7-7 and TRBJ2-7; the D gene is possibly TRBD2 (6 bases). The CDR3 is 13 amino acids. Per germline, CDR1 SSHAT and CDR2 FNYEAQ (reference sequence). The CDR3 coding sequence is TGTGCTAGCAGCCTGCAAGCGGGTGACGAGCAGTACTTC. This translates into CASSLQAGDEQYF.

This chain connects TRBV3-1 (or the pseudogene TRBV3-2) to TRBJ2-7; TRBD1 agrees at 10 bases. Losses at the gene ends were 4 bases for V and 2 bases for J; bases not matched to a gene: 5. This CDR3 region has 15 residues. CDR1 LGHDT and CDR2 YNNKEL come from the germline V gene (reference sequence). The CDR3 region is CASSLGGQGPYEQYF. The DNA for the CDR3 is TGTGCCAGCAGCCTGGGGGGACAGGGGCCCTACGAGCAGTACTTC.

The chain carries TRBV27 and TRBJ2-7, with TRBD2 identical over 13 bases. Trimming at V came to 8 bases and at J to 4 bases, leaving 2 bases not matched to a gene. The CDR3 extends over 13 amino acids. The germline V gene has CDR1 MNHEY and CDR2 SMNVEV (reference sequence). This CDR3 is CASGTSGKYEQYF. The CDR3 DNA reads as TGTGCCAGCGGGACTAGCGGGAAGTACGAGCAGTACTTC.